This record looks at one TCR beta chain sequence and its context. The antigen is undetermined. This sample is part of a study of cytomegalovirus exposure and HLA in healthy donors. About the research overall: Previous work identified 95 million to 120 million unique TCR beta sequences from about 179 million T cells. Out of 398 genotyped donors, roughly 78% belonged to the Caucasian-associated ancestry cluster.

Whole-study results and caveats: HLA allele associations emerged for roughly 17,000 TCR beta sequences in a later analysis, at 0.05 false discovery rate.

The PCR contained 60 Vbeta and 13 Jbeta primers. In the original processing: A follow-up analysis tallied about 80 million unique TCR beta chains, some 9.9 million shared. The table came from immunoSEQ multiplex PCR; TCRdb's copy has only in-frame clones and leaves some out. V, J and clone size are taken as reported in that table, and D and trimming were inferred from the DNA itself. The table for this sample gives about 39,000 clones. The CDR3 runs 12 residues. Germline CDR1 is SNHLY and CDR2 is FYNNEI. Trimming left V 7 bases short and J 12 bases short, with 19 bases between. The receptor was isolated from a male donor in good health and CMV-seronegative. The sequenced sample consisted of PBMCs. This chain joins TRBV2 and TRBJ2-7, with D perhaps matching TRBD1 (6 bases). The CDR3 DNA reads TGTGCCAGCACCTCGACAGGCCAAAGGGGGTACTTC. This encodes CASTSTGQRGYF.